These 25 T cell receptor beta chains were sequenced from one sample in a study of shared clonotypes between healthy human individuals. CD45RO-negative CD8 cells positively selected for CCR7 made up the naive population, which excluded terminally differentiated effector memory CD45RA+ cells. The table came from immunoSEQ multiplex PCR; TCRdb's copy has only in-frame clones and leaves some out. Found here are 500,000 to 700,000 clones, roughly 96% of them singletons; the top ten hold approximately 0.12%. The sequenced material came from naive CD8+ T cells sorted from blood. The origin of the receptors is a woman in her twenties or thirties in good health.

The rearrangement joins TRBV6-5 to TRBJ1-5, with D unresolved. Per the germline V gene, CDR1 is MNHEY and CDR2 is SVGAGI. The CDR3 has 15 amino acids. Trimming removed 6 bases at V and 4 bases at J, with 16 bases between. The CDR3 DNA reads TGTGCCAGCAGGAAATTGAGTTTTGATAATCAGCCCCAGCATTTT. Amino acid sequence: CASRKLSFDNQPQHF.

The chain has TRBV15 and TRBJ2-1; tentatively, D is TRBD2 (6 bases). The V gene lost 3 bases and the J gene lost 4 bases, with 13 bases spanning the gap. The CDR3 is 15 residues long. Germline assignment: CDR1 LNHNV and CDR2 YYDKDF (reference sequence). In DNA, the CDR3 is TGTGCCACCAGCAGGGCCCGGGGGAGATACAATGAGCAGTTCTTC. It translates to CATSRARGRYNEQFF.

The genes are TRBV7-9 and TRBJ2-1, with 9 bases lining up with TRBD2. The CDR3 runs 15 residues. Germline V gene sequence: CDR1 SEHNR, CDR2 FQNEAQ (reference sequence). Trimming cost V 5 bases and J 6 bases; bases outside gene matches: 8. For the CDR3, the DNA is TGTGCCAGCAGCCCATGGCTAGCGGGATTCAATGAGCAGTTCTTC. Its protein product is CASSPWLAGFNEQFF.

The chain is built from TRBV2 and TRBJ1-1, with 9 nucleotides matching TRBD1. Germline loops: CDR1 SNHLY, CDR2 FYNNEI. The CDR3 extends over 15 amino acids. J lost 5 bases, V lost 6 bases, and 10 bases had no gene match. The CDR3 here is CASSATPGQGTEAFF. The CDR3 DNA reads as TGTGCCAGCAGCGCCACTCCGGGACAGGGAACTGAAGCTTTCTTT.

The rearrangement joins TRBV28 to TRBJ2-7; unclear D gene. Germline assignment: CDR1 MDHEN and CDR2 SYDVKM. V lost 3 bases to trimming and J lost 3 bases, with 15 bases between them. This CDR3 has 15 amino acids. Here the CDR3 DNA reads TGTGCCAGCAGTTTTATTGAAAACCCGAACTACGAGCAGTACTTC. This encodes CASSFIENPNYEQYF. Based on the CDR3 plus reference TRBV28 and TRBJ2-7, the full variable domain is DVKVTQSSRYLVKRTGEKVFLECVQDMDHENMFWYRQDPGLGLRLIYFSYDVKMKEKGDIPEGYSVSREKKERFSLILESASTNQTSMYLCASSFIENPNYEQYFGPGTRLTVT.

The chain uses TRBV27 and TRBJ2-7, with D hard to call. The CDR3 is made up of 12 amino acids. The V end was cut by 4 bases, the J end by 6 bases, with 10 bases between. CDR1 is MNHEY, CDR2 SMNVEV, per germline (reference sequence). CDR3 in amino acids: CASSSLGREQYF. The CDR3 bases are TGTGCCAGCAGTTCCCTAGGTCGCGAGCAGTACTTC.

The rearrangement joins TRBV4-1 to TRBJ2-3; TRBD2 matches at 8 bases. V lost 0 bases and J lost 6; bases outside the gene matches: 8. CDR1 and CDR2 (germline): MGHRA, YSYEKL. The CDR3 runs to 16 residues. CDR3 protein: CASSQEDGRATDTQYF. The CDR3 nucleotides read TGCGCCAGCAGCCAAGAGGACGGGAGGGCCACGGATACGCAGTATTTT.

This clone has just a few counts. At the DNA level, this CDR3 is encoded by other sequences in the same sample as well. V is TRBV27 and J is TRBJ1-1; D remains ambiguous. The CDR3 contains 13 residues. Trimming removed 2 bases at V and 3 bases at J, with 7 bases between. Germline loops: CDR1 MNHEY, CDR2 SMNVEV (reference sequence). The CDR3 protein is CASSLGRYTEAFF. DNA of the CDR3: TGTGCCAGCAGTTTAGGACGGTACACTGAAGCTTTCTTT.

The V call is TRBV30, the J call TRBJ2-7; TRBD2 matches 13 bases. V shed 5 bases and J 6 bases; nucleotides not matched to a gene: 7. CDR3 length: 14 residues. The germline V gene encodes CDR1 GTSNPN and CDR2 SVGIG (reference sequence). CDR3 sequence: CAWCPGLAGAEQYF. The CDR3 DNA reads TGTGCCTGGTGCCCAGGACTAGCGGGAGCCGAGCAGTACTTC. The whole variable domain, filled in from reference TRBV30 and TRBJ2-7, reads SQTIHQWPATLVQPVGSPLSLECTVEGTSNPNLYWYRQAAGRGLQLLFYSVGIGQISSEVPQNLSASRPQDRQFILSSKKLLLSDSGFYLCAWCPGLAGAEQYFGPGTRLTVT.

The rearrangement uses TRBV6-1 and TRBJ2-7; maybe TRBD1 (5 bases). V was pared by 6 bases and J by 0 bases, with 9 bases between. The CDR3 is 13 residues long. Germline CDR1 and CDR2: MNHNS and SASEGT. CDR3 sequence: CASSRQSSYEQYF. The CDR3 region has the DNA TGTGCCAGCAGCCGACAGAGCTCCTACGAGCAGTACTTC.

The J gene is TRBJ2-7, the V gene TRBV6-4, with D possibly called TRBD1 or TRBD2 (6 bases each). Germline lookup yields CDR1 MRHNA and CDR2 SNTAGT. The V end was cut by 6 bases, the J end by 6 bases, with 15 bases between. The CDR3 loop spans 13 amino acids. The CDR3 is CASSATGAGEQYF. DNA of the CDR3: TGTGCCAGCAGCGCGACGGGGGCAGGCGAGCAGTACTTC.

This sequence joins TRBV6-5 and TRBJ1-4; 7 bases fit TRBD1. CDR1 is MNHEY and CDR2 is SVGAGI in the germline V gene. Trimming removed 0 bases from V and 8 bases from J; junction bases left unmatched: 3. The CDR3 loop spans 14 amino acids. The CDR3 loop reads CASSYSWGQEKLFF. The CDR3 DNA reads as TGTGCCAGCAGTTACTCGTGGGGACAGGAAAAACTGTTTTTT.

This rearrangement joins TRBV11-2 to TRBJ1-2; D is perhaps TRBD1 (6 bases). This CDR3 is built from 14 residues. V lost 4 bases and J 3 bases, leaving 12 bases between the germline ends. In germline, CDR1 is SGHAT, CDR2 FQNNGV. CDR3: CASSWLGTHYGYTF. The CDR3 DNA follows: TGTGCCAGCAGCTGGCTTGGGACACACTATGGCTACACCTTC.

The rearrangement joins TRBV7-9 to TRBJ2-5; 7 positions match TRBD2. This CDR3 region has 14 residues. The germline V gene encodes CDR1 SEHNR and CDR2 FQNEAQ (reference sequence). Trimming at V came to 8 bases and at J to 0 bases, leaving 6 bases not matched to a gene. The CDR3 sequence is CASQLREYQETQYF. CDR3 sequence (DNA): TGTGCCAGCCAATTGCGGGAGTACCAAGAGACCCAGTACTTC.

The chain combines TRBV12-5 with TRBJ1-2; D unclear. CDR1 is LGHNT, CDR2 FRNRAP, per germline. This CDR3 is built from 16 residues. V was pared by 1 base and J by 4 bases, with 16 bases between. The DNA for the CDR3 is TGTGCTAGTGGTTTGGACCTATCCACAGTGGGCTATGGCTACACCTTC. Translating gives CASGLDLSTVGYGYTF.

This chain uses TRBV7-8 with TRBJ2-7; tentatively, D is TRBD2 (5 bases). Trimming shortened V by 5 bases and J by 0 bases, and 17 bases separated the two germline ends. The CDR3 is 16 amino acids. CDR1 SGHVS and CDR2 FQNEAQ come from the germline V gene. The DNA for the CDR3 is TGTGCCAGCAGCCCCCTTGTGTTAGCGCCCTCCTACGAGCAGTACTTC. It translates to CASSPLVLAPSYEQYF. Full variable domain (outside the CDR3, taken from reference TRBV7-8 and TRBJ2-7): GAGVSQSPRYKVAKRGQDVALRCDPISGHVSLFWYQQALGQGPEFLTYFQNEAQLDKSGLPSDRFFAERPEGSVSTLKIQRTQQEDSAVYLCASSPLVLAPSYEQYFGPGTRLTVT.

This clone was observed a single time. V and J are TRBV4-1 and TRBJ1-1; tentatively, D is TRBD1 (5 bases). The CDR3 has 14 residues. Germline V gene data show CDR1 as MGHRA and CDR2 as YSYEKL. V lost 4 bases, J lost 1 base, and 10 bases lay in between. The CDR3 DNA is TGCGCCAGCAGCCCGGGACCGACGAACACTGAAGCTTTCTTT. Translating gives CASSPGPTNTEAFF.

This clone was found once. The genes are TRBV6-1 and TRBJ1-1, with unresolved D. Germline CDR1 reads MNHNS; CDR2 reads SASEGT. The V end lost 2 bases, the J end lost 5 bases, and 6 bases lay between the germline ends. This CDR3 spans 12 amino acids. Written as DNA, the CDR3 is TGTGCCAGCAGTGAAATGGGGACTGAAGCTTTCTTT. It encodes CASSEMGTEAFF.

V and J are TRBV28 and TRBJ2-5, with D hard to call. The germline V gene has CDR1 MDHEN and CDR2 SYDVKM. The CDR3 is 13 amino acids. The ends were cut back, 3 bases at V and 1 base at J, with 6 bases in the middle. In DNA form, the CDR3 reads TGTGCCAGCAGTTTTCGAAGCCAAGAGACCCAGTACTTC. This sequence encodes CASSFRSQETQYF.

This chain joins TRBV10-3 and TRBJ2-7; unclear D gene. This CDR3 spans 12 amino acids. The germline V gene has CDR1 ENHRY and CDR2 SYGVKD. Trimming pared 2 bases from V and 2 bases from J, leaving 4 bases between. For the CDR3, the DNA is TGTGCCATCAGTGAGGAGACCTACGAGCAGTACTTC. Protein product: CAISEETYEQYF.

The V call is TRBV28, the J call TRBJ2-2; the match to TRBD2 covers 9 bases. After removal of 5 bases from V and 7 bases from J, the junction contained 8 bases not matched to a gene. The CDR3 is 15 residues long. Germline assignment: CDR1 MDHEN and CDR2 SYDVKM. The CDR3 loop is CASSQREEVHGELFF. DNA of the CDR3: TGTGCCAGCAGTCAGCGGGAGGAGGTGCACGGGGAGCTGTTTTTT.

J is TRBJ1-4 and V is TRBV13; no clear D gene. The CDR3 covers 14 residues. CDR1 is PRHDT and CDR2 is FYEKMQ in the germline V gene (reference sequence). V dropped 2 bases and J dropped 5 bases, with 9 bases sitting between them. In nucleotides, the CDR3 is TGTGCCAGCAGCTTACGGCAGCCAAATGAAAAACTGTTTTTT. Encoded protein: CASSLRQPNEKLFF.

The rearrangement joins TRBV2 to TRBJ2-7, with D possibly matching TRBD2 (5 bases). This CDR3 has 17 amino acids. CDR1 and CDR2 from the germline V gene are SNHLY and FYNNEI. V was shortened by 3 bases and J by 3 bases, with 21 bases between the two germline ends. In nucleotides, the CDR3 is TGTGCCAGCAGTGAGTATGGAGGACCCGGGTCGGTCTACGAGCAGTACTTC. Translation gives CASSEYGGPGSVYEQYF.

As concerns this clone: Additional DNA sequences in this sample encode the identical CDR3. The chain uses TRBV13 and TRBJ1-2, with D possibly TRBD1 on 5 matching bases. The V end lost 5 bases, the J end lost 5 bases, and 12 bases lay between the germline ends. Germline-derived CDR1 and CDR2 are PRHDT and FYEKMQ (reference sequence). The CDR3 sequence is 13 residues long. In DNA form, the CDR3 reads TGTGCCAGCAGCCCTGGGACGGCTTATGGCTACACCTTC. Translating it yields CASSPGTAYGYTF.

The chain recombines TRBV28 with TRBJ2-7, with 8 bases identical to TRBD1. Germline CDR1 MDHEN, CDR2 SYDVKM. The V and J ends lost 2 bases and 5 bases, in that order; junction bases with no gene match: 8. The CDR3 extends over 15 amino acids. The DNA for the CDR3 is TGTGCCAGCAGTTTACCATTCACGGACAGGGACGAGCAGTACTTC. Its protein product is CASSLPFTDRDEQYF.